This TCR beta chain was observed in a study of CD8+ T cells in alopecia areata. For the study at large: A regimen of oral tofacitinib, 5 to 10 mg twice daily, was given to treated patients. Treated patients' severity was scored by percentage of affected scalp area.

The CDR3 runs to 14 residues. V lost 3 bases to trimming and J lost 0 bases, with 6 bases between them. Germline V CDR1 and CDR2: ENHRY, SYGVKD. Extracted RNA was reverse transcribed into cDNA, the sequencing template. Only in-frame clones appear in the TCRdb table, and some are missing; sequencing was by immunoSEQ multiplex PCR. This sample has under 200,000 clones; around three fifths occur once, and the top ten carry around 0.9%. Treatment described: oral pan-JAK inhibitor, 5-10 mg twice daily. Those with alopecia areata gave lesional scalp punch biopsies and peripheral blood. The authors sorted CD4+ and CD8+ T cells from PBMCs.

The sequence was collected from a human donor with alopecia areata. The V gene is TRBV10-3, the J gene TRBJ2-4; D is unclear. The sample here was CD4+ T cells sorted from blood, taken at week 4, from a patient treated with tofacitinib. CDR3 residues: CAISDNLAKNIQYF. The CDR3 DNA follows: TGTGCCATCAGTGACAATCTAGCCAAAAACATTCAGTACTTC.